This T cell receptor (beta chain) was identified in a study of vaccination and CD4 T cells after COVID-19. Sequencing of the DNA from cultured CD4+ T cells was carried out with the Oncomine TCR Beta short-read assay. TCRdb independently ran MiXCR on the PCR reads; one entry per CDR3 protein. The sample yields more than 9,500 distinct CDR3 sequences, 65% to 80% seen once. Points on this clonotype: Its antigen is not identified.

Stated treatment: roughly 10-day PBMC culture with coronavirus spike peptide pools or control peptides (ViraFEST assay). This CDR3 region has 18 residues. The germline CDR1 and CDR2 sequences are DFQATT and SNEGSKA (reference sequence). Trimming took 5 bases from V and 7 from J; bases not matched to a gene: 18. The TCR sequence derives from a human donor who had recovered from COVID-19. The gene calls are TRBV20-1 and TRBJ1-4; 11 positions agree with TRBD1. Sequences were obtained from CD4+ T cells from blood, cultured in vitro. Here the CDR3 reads CSALRTGGASRIGEKLFF. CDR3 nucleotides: TGCAGTGCTTTAAGGACAGGGGGCGCATCGAGAATTGGTGAAAAACTGTTTTTT.